A single sample gave rise to the 22 T cell receptor beta chains below, sequenced in a study of shared clonotypes between healthy human individuals. Sequenced by immunoSEQ multiplex PCR; TCRdb stores in-frame clones only, minus some. The repertoire consists of 950,000 to 1,100,000 clones, with approximately 76% occurring once and the leading ten covering approximately 1.5%. Sample: memory CD4+ T cells sorted from blood. Subset specified: CD45RA-negative fraction. The source is a man aged 18 to 35 in good health.

The chain joins TRBV30 to TRBJ2-7, with a tentative D call TRBD1 (5 bases). Germline-derived CDR1 and CDR2 are GTSNPN and SVGIG (reference sequence). Deletions cut 0 bases from V and 1 base from J, with 10 bases between. The CDR3 sequence is 14 residues long. In DNA, the CDR3 is TGTGCCTGGAGTGTGGGCAGGGTATCCTACGAGCAGTACTTC. It is translated as CAWSVGRVSYEQYF.

With respect to this clone: Other DNA sequences in the same sample also yield this CDR3. The CDR3 nucleotides read TGTGCCAGCAGTTTAGTGGGGACTCAGCCCCAGCATTTT. Protein: CASSLVGTQPQHF. The gene calls are TRBV28 and TRBJ1-5; D perhaps matches TRBD1 (5 bases). Germline V gene sequence: CDR1 MDHEN, CDR2 SYDVKM. The CDR3 loop spans 13 amino acids. V lost 2 bases and J 6 bases, leaving 8 bases between the germline ends.

The chain couples TRBV15 to TRBJ1-1; the D gene is possibly TRBD1 (6 bases). Germline V gene data show CDR1 as LNHNV and CDR2 as YYDKDF (reference sequence). This CDR3 region has 15 residues. Trimming pared 0 bases from V and 1 base from J, leaving 9 bases between. CDR3 in amino acids: CATSRDGGRNTEAFF. The CDR3 nucleotides read TGTGCCACCAGCAGAGATGGGGGGCGGAACACTGAAGCTTTCTTT.

In regard to this clone: At the DNA level, this CDR3 is encoded by other sequences in the same sample as well. The chain couples TRBV6-1 to TRBJ1-1; the D gene is possibly TRBD1 (6 bases). V was cut by 6 bases and J by 1 base, with 9 bases left in between. The CDR3 loop spans 13 amino acids. From germline, CDR1 is MNHNS and CDR2 SASEGT. The CDR3 sequence is CASSARGNTEAFF. CDR3 in DNA: TGTGCCAGCAGCGCCAGGGGGAACACTGAAGCTTTCTTT.

The chain links TRBV28 to TRBJ2-5; tentative D call: TRBD1 (5 bases). Between the trimmed V and J ends, which lost 6 bases and 5 bases, there was a span of 10 bases. The CDR3 is 12 amino acids. The germline V gene has CDR1 MDHEN and CDR2 SYDVKM. The CDR3 here is CASRVGDETQYF. For the CDR3, the DNA is TGTGCCAGCAGAGTAGGGGATGAGACCCAGTACTTC. Full variable domain (missing parts from reference TRBV28 and TRBJ2-5): DVKVTQSSRYLVKRTGEKVFLECVQDMDHENMFWYRQDPGLGLRLIYFSYDVKMKEKGDIPEGYSVSREKKERFSLILESASTNQTSMYLCASRVGDETQYFGPGTRLLVL.

This chain links TRBV15 with TRBJ2-7; weak D call: TRBD1 (6 bases). V lost 8 bases, J lost 1 base, and 12 bases lay in between. The CDR3 length is 13 residues. Germline V CDR1 and CDR2: LNHNV, YYDKDF (reference sequence). CDR3 sequence: CATERQGSYEQYF. The CDR3 nucleotides are TGTGCCACCGAACGGCAGGGGTCCTACGAGCAGTACTTC.

The V call is TRBV5-4, the J call TRBJ2-2, with D possibly matching TRBD2 (6 bases). The germline CDR1 and CDR2 sequences are SGHNT and YYREEE (reference sequence). V lost 7 bases and J lost 2, with 15 bases in between. The CDR3 contains 15 residues. The CDR3 region is CASLRTGTNTGELFF. The CDR3 DNA reads TGTGCCAGCCTCCGAACGGGGACTAACACCGGGGAGCTGTTTTTT.

This chain connects TRBV7-9 to TRBJ2-4; TRBD2 matches 7 bases. J was trimmed by 8 bases and V by 6 bases; bases with no gene match: 13. Germline CDR1 SEHNR, CDR2 FQNEAQ (reference sequence). This CDR3 contains 15 residues. CDR3 nucleotide sequence: TGTGCCAGCAGTCATTGGGAGGGGTACTTGGACATTCAGTACTTC. Protein sequence: CASSHWEGYLDIQYF.

This clone showed up just once. The rearrangement joins TRBV11-1 to TRBJ2-4, with unresolved D. This CDR3 comprises 14 residues. Germline-derived CDR1 and CDR2 are SGHAT and FQDESV (reference sequence). The V and J ends lost 5 bases and 4 bases respectively, with 12 bases between them. The CDR3 is CASSPVGPKNIQYF. The CDR3 DNA is TGTGCCAGCAGCCCCGTCGGGCCTAAAAACATTCAGTACTTC.

The chain joins TRBV15 to TRBJ2-3, with 7 bases identical to TRBD2. Germline lookup yields CDR1 LNHNV and CDR2 YYDKDF (reference sequence). V lost 9 bases, J lost 3 bases, and 9 bases stayed unmatched. The CDR3 contains 14 residues. The CDR3 reads CATRLAEATDTQYF. The CDR3 nucleotides are TGTGCCACAAGACTAGCCGAAGCTACAGATACGCAGTATTTT.

The chain uses TRBV6-6 and TRBJ2-6, with D unclear. Trimming removed 8 bases from V and 2 bases from J, with 10 bases in between. The CDR3 consists of 14 residues. Germline V lookup: CDR1 MNHNY, CDR2 SVGAGI (reference sequence). As DNA, the CDR3 is TGTGCCAGCCGGAGCCCGGCTGGGGCCAACGTCCTGACTTTC. This gives the protein CASRSPAGANVLTF.

This chain connects TRBV5-1 to TRBJ1-3; D perhaps matches TRBD1 (5 bases). This CDR3 is built from 16 residues. Germline assignment: CDR1 SGHRS and CDR2 YFSETQ. Trimming stripped 0 bases from V and 3 bases from J, with 13 bases between. CDR3 nucleotides: TGCGCCAGCAGCTTGGAAAAAGGGGCAAATGGAAACACCATATATTTT. Translated, it gives CASSLEKGANGNTIYF.

The chain uses TRBV18 and TRBJ2-7; D gene unclear. The V gene lost 6 bases and the J gene lost 4 bases, with 13 bases spanning the gap. The CDR3 contains 13 residues. CDR1 is KGHSH and CDR2 is LQKENI in the germline V gene. CDR3 sequence reads: CASSQRNRYEQYF. The CDR3 DNA follows: TGTGCCAGCTCGCAGCGTAATCGGTACGAGCAGTACTTC.

This clone was observed at least ten times. The V gene is TRBV4-3, the J gene TRBJ2-3, with D hard to call. The CDR3 totals 16 residues. Germline CDR1 and CDR2: LGHNA and YSLEER. With 0 bases removed from V and 6 bases from J, the gap between germline ends came to 16 bases. The CDR3 loop is CASSQDRVLGTDTQYF. CDR3 bases: TGCGCCAGCAGCCAAGATCGGGTGTTGGGTACCGATACGCAGTATTTT.

The chain joins TRBV2 to TRBJ1-3; D possibly corresponds to TRBD1 (6 bases). Trimming pared 6 bases from V and 0 bases from J, leaving 21 bases between. CDR3 length: 18 amino acids. The germline V gene has CDR1 SNHLY and CDR2 FYNNEI. In DNA form, the CDR3 reads TGTGCCAGCAGGTACAATTCCGGGACAAGAAGCTCTGGAAACACCATATATTTT. It specifies CASRYNSGTRSSGNTIYF.

The gene calls are TRBV29-1 and TRBJ2-2; D may be TRBD1 (5 bases). Trimming stripped 2 bases from V and 4 bases from J, with 14 bases between. The CDR3 length is 15 residues. Germline-derived CDR1 and CDR2 are SQVTM and ANQGSEA. In nucleotides, the CDR3 is TGCAGCGTTGAATCCAGCCGTAGGGGCACCGGGGAGCTGTTTTTT. Residues: CSVESSRRGTGELFF.

The J gene is TRBJ2-5, the V gene TRBV15; D is unresolved. The CDR3 runs to 15 residues. V lost 1 base and J lost 1, with 10 bases in between. Germline V lookup: CDR1 LNHNV, CDR2 YYDKDF (reference sequence). CDR3 protein: CATSRAREAQETQYF. For the CDR3, the DNA is TGTGCCACCAGCAGAGCCCGAGAGGCCCAAGAGACCCAGTACTTC.

The V and J genes are TRBV5-4 and TRBJ2-3; 10 nucleotides agree with TRBD2. The CDR3 runs to 16 residues. The V segment lost 3 bases and the J segment 3 bases; nucleotides outside the gene matches: 7. Germline-derived CDR1 and CDR2 are SGHNT and YYREEE (reference sequence). CDR3 coding DNA: TGTGCCAGCAGCTACCCGACGGGACTAGCGACAGATACGCAGTATTTT. It codes for CASSYPTGLATDTQYF.

This clone appeared a single time. Given a much more abundant clone one base away, this may be a read error. The chain uses TRBV5-1 and TRBJ2-7; no reliable D call. Germline V gene sequence: CDR1 SGHRS, CDR2 YFSETQ. The CDR3 runs 11 residues. V lost 3 bases and J 3 bases, leaving 4 bases between the germline ends. CDR3 amino acids: CASSYDYEQYF. DNA for the CDR3: TGCGCCAGCAGCTATGACTACGAGCAGTACTTC.

The genes are TRBV4-3 and TRBJ2-3, with TRBD1 as a possible D gene (5 bases). CDR3 length: 14 residues. With 4 bases removed from V and 5 bases from J, the gap between germline ends came to 13 bases. CDR1 and CDR2 from the germline V gene are LGHNA and YSLEER. The CDR3, as DNA: TGCGCCAGCAGCCCCACCCGGACACAAGATACGCAGTATTTT. Encoded protein: CASSPTRTQDTQYF.

V gene TRBV7-2 combines with J gene TRBJ1-4, with no clear D. Trimming pared 4 bases from V and 2 bases from J, leaving 14 bases between. The germline V gene encodes CDR1 SGHTA and CDR2 FQGNSA. This CDR3 is built from 16 residues. For the CDR3, the DNA is TGTGCCAGCAGCTCCTTAGTACCTGGTACTAATGAAAAACTGTTTTTT. Translation: CASSSLVPGTNEKLFF.

The chain joins TRBV5-1 to TRBJ2-3, with a possible D match to TRBD1 (6 bases). In germline, CDR1 is SGHRS, CDR2 YFSETQ. Deletions cut 2 bases from V and 6 bases from J, with 13 bases between. This CDR3 is built from 14 residues. The CDR3 is CASSFRTVPDTQYF. DNA for the CDR3: TGCGCCAGCAGCTTCCGGACAGTCCCGGATACGCAGTATTTT. Together with reference TRBV5-1 and TRBJ2-3, the CDR3 gives the full variable domain: KAGVTQTPRYLIKTRGQQVTLSCSPISGHRSVSWYQQTPGQGLQFLFEYFSETQRNKGNFPGRFSGRQFSNSRSEMNVSTLELGDSALYLCASSFRTVPDTQYFGPGTRLTVL.